Sequencing of this TCR beta chain was carried out in a study of blood T cells in healthy people across ages. Germline V gives CDR1 MDHEN, CDR2 SYDVKM. The CDR3 has 12 amino acids. Trimming removed 6 bases from V and 8 bases from J, with 11 bases in between. Combining a sample-barcoded 5' primer with a J-beta primer mix, a second PCR ran for roughly 7 to 12 cycles. TCRdb used MiXCR to reprocess the 5' RACE reads, holding one entry per CDR3 protein. The sample lists around 900,000 distinct CDR3 sequences, roughly 47% occurring once. Extracted total RNA amounted to at least 5.5 micrograms for each sample.

The sequencing sample was made of blood. The origin of this receptor is a woman in her sixties in good health. The chain has TRBV28 and TRBJ2-1, with D hard to call. The CDR3 region is CASRRTLDEQFF. CDR3 coding DNA: TGTGCCAGCAGGCGCACCTTAGATGAGCAGTTCTTC. Filled out from reference TRBV28 and TRBJ2-1, the complete variable domain reads DVKVTQSSRYLVKRTGEKVFLECVQDMDHENMFWYRQDPGLGLRLIYFSYDVKMKEKGDIPEGYSVSREKKERFSLILESASTNQTSMYLCASRRTLDEQFFGPGTRLTVL.